The 24 T cell receptor beta chains given below trace back to one sample, sequenced in a study of T cell responses to AZD1222 COVID-19 vaccine. Clones were sequenced by immunoSEQ multiplex PCR, and TCRdb holds only the in-frame ones, with some missing. The table has 90,000 to 120,000 clones, 75% to 90% seen once; the top ten hold around 4.4%. The sample consisted of peripheral blood, taken on day 0 of AZD1222 vaccination. Receptors originate from an adult in good health.

The chain carries TRBV4-1 and TRBJ1-6; D perhaps matches TRBD1 (5 bases). This CDR3 comprises 14 residues. Germline lookup yields CDR1 MGHRA and CDR2 YSYEKL. V gave up 3 bases and J gave up 14 bases, with 17 bases separating them. The CDR3 sequence is CASSHDLLEGALHF. In nucleotides, the CDR3 is TGCGCCAGCAGCCATGACCTCCTTGAAGGGGCCCTCCACTTT.

This chain uses TRBV7-2 with TRBJ2-5, with 9 bases aligning to TRBD2. V dropped 1 base and J dropped 9; count of bases not matched to a gene: 12. Germline V gene data show CDR1 as SGHTA and CDR2 as FQGNSA. The CDR3 totals 16 residues. The chain's CDR3 is CASSLGLGGGAGAQYF. The DNA of the CDR3 is TGTGCCAGCAGCTTAGGGTTAGGCGGGGGGGCCGGGGCCCAGTACTTC.

The chain links TRBV14 to TRBJ2-3; no clear D gene. Trimming took 4 bases from V and 3 from J, leaving 23 bases between them. Germline values: CDR1 SGHDN, CDR2 FVKESK. The CDR3 totals 18 residues. The CDR3 reads CASSPPLRSPSPTDTQYF. CDR3 nucleotides: TGTGCCAGCAGCCCCCCGCTTAGGAGCCCCTCTCCGACAGATACGCAGTATTTT.

The chain recombines TRBV7-2 with TRBJ2-7, with 9 bases fitting TRBD2. The CDR3 runs 14 residues. J gave up 6 bases and V 5 bases, and 8 bases lay outside the gene matches. The germline V gene encodes CDR1 SGHTA and CDR2 FQGNSA. The CDR3 DNA is TGTGCCAGCAGCCGGCTAGCGGGATTTGGCGAGCAGTACTTC. Translated, it gives CASSRLAGFGEQYF.

The gene calls are TRBV4-3 and TRBJ1-1; D call uncertain. V was trimmed by 5 bases and J by 3 bases, leaving 16 bases between them. Germline CDR1 is LGHNA and CDR2 is YSLEER. The length of the CDR3 is 15 residues. The CDR3 sequence is CASSSWPPGDTEAFF. CDR3 DNA sequence: TGCGCCAGCAGCTCCTGGCCCCCCGGGGACACTGAAGCTTTCTTT.

CDR3 DNA: TGTGCCAGCAGTTACCTCTTCTACGAGCAGTACTTC. Translation gives CASSYLFYEQYF. The V and J genes are TRBV6-5 and TRBJ2-7; D remains unclear. The CDR3 contains 12 residues. CDR1 and CDR2 (germline): MNHEY, SVGAGI. V lost 2 bases to trimming and J lost 3 bases, with 5 bases between them.

The V and J genes are TRBV6-1 and TRBJ2-5; D is ambiguous. The CDR3 is made up of 13 amino acids. Germline CDR1 is MNHNS and CDR2 is SASEGT. Trimming left V 2 bases short and J 4 bases short, with 8 bases between. CDR3 amino acids: CASSERRLETQYF. The CDR3 coding sequence is TGTGCCAGCAGTGAAAGGAGATTAGAGACCCAGTACTTC.

The V and J genes are TRBV30 and TRBJ1-4; 8 bases are a match to TRBD1. V gave up 2 bases and J gave up 8 bases; unmatched junction bases: 13. Germline V lookup: CDR1 GTSNPN, CDR2 SVGIG (reference sequence). CDR3 length: 16 amino acids. The CDR3 sequence: CAWSPLGQGGGEKLFF. CDR3 DNA sequence: TGTGCCTGGAGTCCCCTAGGACAGGGCGGTGGGGAAAAACTGTTTTTT.

The gene calls are TRBV18 and TRBJ2-1; tentative D call: TRBD2 (5 bases). Germline lookup yields CDR1 KGHSH and CDR2 LQKENI. CDR3 length equals 15 residues. Trimming removed 3 bases at V and 3 bases at J, with 12 bases between. In DNA form, the CDR3 reads TGTGCCAGCTCACCGAGGACTTCTATCTACAATGAGCAGTTCTTC. It encodes CASSPRTSIYNEQFF.

The J gene is TRBJ1-2, the V gene TRBV7-2, with D unresolved. The CDR3 is made up of 13 amino acids. The V gene lost 6 bases and the J gene lost 2 bases, with 10 bases spanning the gap. Germline assignment: CDR1 SGHTA and CDR2 FQGNSA. The CDR3 DNA follows: TGTGCCAGCAGAACTGACCAAAACTATGGCTACACCTTC. Translating it yields CASRTDQNYGYTF. Filled out from reference TRBV7-2 and TRBJ1-2, the complete variable domain reads GAGVSQSPSNKVTEKGKDVELRCDPISGHTALYWYRQSLGQGLEFLIYFQGNSAPDKSGLPSDRFSAERTGGSVSTLTIQRTQQEDSAVYLCASRTDQNYGYTFGSGTRLTVV.

This clone was recorded a few times. This chain uses TRBV6-2 or TRBV6-3 with TRBJ1-1; D remains ambiguous. This CDR3 region has 13 residues. V lost 4 bases to trimming and J lost 2 bases, with 8 bases between them. CDR1 and CDR2 (germline): MNHEY, SVGEGT. The CDR3 region is CASSSRENTEAFF. CDR3 DNA sequence: TGTGCCAGCAGTTCGAGGGAAAACACTGAAGCTTTCTTT.

J is TRBJ1-2 and V is TRBV6-5; no definite D call. Trimming cost V 6 bases and J 5 bases, with 10 bases left between them. Germline V gives CDR1 MNHEY, CDR2 SVGAGI. CDR3 length: 12 amino acids. The CDR3 bases are TGTGCCAGCAGGACGGACCCTTATGGCTACACCTTC. Encoded protein: CASRTDPYGYTF.

V is TRBV5-4 and J is TRBJ2-7; D gene ambiguous. Looked up from germline, CDR1 is SGHNT and CDR2 is YYREEE (reference sequence). Trimming shortened V by 0 bases and J by 2 bases, and 9 bases separated the two germline ends. This CDR3 has 14 residues. CDR3 sequence (DNA): TGTGCCAGCAGCTTGGGGCAGAGAACCTACGAGCAGTACTTC. Its protein is CASSLGQRTYEQYF. Looking up the rest from reference TRBV5-4 and TRBJ2-7 gives the full variable domain: ETGVTQSPTHLIKTRGQQVTLRCSSQSGHNTVSWYQQALGQGPQFIFQYYREEENGRGNFPPRFSGLQFPNYSSELNVNALELDDSALYLCASSLGQRTYEQYFGPGTRLTVT.

The V call is TRBV19, the J call TRBJ2-1; unclear D gene. CDR3 length: 12 residues. Germline assignment: CDR1 LNHDA and CDR2 SQIVND (reference sequence). Trimming stripped 4 bases from V and 7 bases from J, with 8 bases between. CDR3 sequence: CASSTVGNEQFF. The CDR3 nucleotides are TGTGCCAGTAGTACCGTGGGTAATGAGCAGTTCTTC.

The chain joins TRBV3-1 (or the pseudogene TRBV3-2) to TRBJ1-2; D unclear. Germline CDR1 LGHDT, CDR2 YNNKEL (reference sequence). There are 14 residues in the CDR3. V shed 6 bases and J shed 5 bases, with 16 bases lying between them. In DNA form, the CDR3 reads TGTGCCAGCAGGCACGGCGGGGTAACTTATGGCTACACCTTC. Translation: CASRHGGVTYGYTF.

The chain links TRBV15 to TRBJ2-1; D is ambiguous. The germline gives CDR1 LNHNV, CDR2 YYDKDF (reference sequence). There are 13 residues in the CDR3. With 5 bases removed from V and 0 bases from J, the gap between germline ends came to 5 bases. CDR3 sequence (DNA): TGTGCCACCAGCCTGAGCTCCTACAATGAGCAGTTCTTC. It translates to CATSLSSYNEQFF.

The gene calls are TRBV25-1 and TRBJ1-1, with a tentative D call TRBD1 (5 bases). Germline lookup yields CDR1 MGHDK and CDR2 SYGVNS. The CDR3 runs to 15 residues. Between the trimmed V and J ends, which lost 5 bases and 0 bases, there was a span of 13 bases. The CDR3 region has the DNA TGTGCCAGCAGTCCAATTGACAGCATGAACACTGAAGCTTTCTTT. Its protein is CASSPIDSMNTEAFF.

CDR3 coding DNA: TGTGCCAGCAGCGAAGGGGGACTGACGTACGGAGAAGCTTTCTTT. Amino acid sequence: CASSEGGLTYGEAFF. V usage is TRBV7-8 and J usage is TRBJ1-1; D is perhaps TRBD1 (6 bases). CDR1 is SGHVS, CDR2 FQNEAQ, per germline. V dropped 5 bases and J dropped 8 bases, with 21 bases sitting between them. The CDR3 has 15 residues.

The J gene is TRBJ1-1, the V gene TRBV24-1; D is unclear. This CDR3 is built from 13 residues. The ends were cut back, 3 bases at V and 4 bases at J, with 8 bases in the middle. Looked up from germline, CDR1 is KGHDR and CDR2 is SFDVKD. The chain's CDR3 is CATSDVGSTEAFF. The CDR3 DNA follows: TGTGCCACCAGTGATGTCGGCAGCACTGAAGCTTTCTTT.

This chain uses TRBV5-1 with TRBJ2-7, with 7 bases matching TRBD2. V dropped 0 bases and J dropped 4; count of bases not matched to a gene: 7. CDR1 and CDR2 from the germline V gene are SGHRS and YFSETQ. The CDR3 extends over 15 amino acids. The CDR3 loop reads CASSLATGGGYEQYF. The CDR3 DNA follows: TGCGCCAGCAGCTTGGCTACGGGAGGAGGATACGAGCAGTACTTC.

This clone was found a few times. This chain joins TRBV19 and TRBJ1-5; D unresolved. V lost 3 bases and J 1 base, leaving 10 bases between the germline ends. The CDR3 loop spans 15 amino acids. Germline V gene data show CDR1 as LNHDA and CDR2 as SQIVND (reference sequence). The CDR3 coding sequence is TGTGCCAGTAGTATGGGGTGGCAAAGCAATCAGCCCCAGCATTTT. Encoded protein: CASSMGWQSNQPQHF.

The gene calls are TRBV6-5 and TRBJ2-7; D remains ambiguous. Germline loops: CDR1 MNHEY, CDR2 SVGAGI. There are 15 residues in the CDR3. Trimming stripped 6 bases from V and 6 bases from J, with 21 bases between. The chain's CDR3 is CASRPIALEFPEQYF. The DNA of the CDR3 is TGTGCCAGCAGGCCAATAGCATTAGAATTCCCCGAGCAGTACTTC.

CDR3: CASSQLFSGEQFF. The CDR3 DNA reads as TGCGCCAGCAGCCAACTGTTTAGCGGTGAGCAGTTCTTC. The V gene is TRBV4-1, the J gene TRBJ2-1; tentatively, D is TRBD2 (6 bases). V shed 2 bases and J shed 9 bases, with 11 bases lying between them. CDR1 and CDR2 (germline): MGHRA, YSYEKL. This CDR3 spans 13 amino acids.

The chain carries TRBV5-1 and TRBJ1-1; no firm D call. Trimming pared 4 bases from V and 8 bases from J, leaving 12 bases between. The CDR3 length is 12 residues. CDR1 is SGHRS, CDR2 YFSETQ, per germline. CDR3 sequence: CASSLTGREAFF. For the CDR3, the DNA is TGCGCCAGCAGCCTGACGGGTCGGGAAGCTTTCTTT.